These T cell receptor beta chains were read from a single sample in a study of post-analysis software for immune sequencing data. TCRdb reanalysed the PCR reads using MiXCR and keeps one entry per CDR3 protein. The sample lists some 800,000 distinct CDR3 sequences, roughly 46% occurring once. What was sequenced was blood. All receptors come from a girl aged 10 to 17 with multiple sclerosis. CDR3s leave out the opening cysteine and the closing phenylalanine or tryptophan. The D gene is left open where the match is weak.

.	TRBV5-1	TRBJ2-1	ASSHGVATYNEQF
TRBD2	TRBV6-5	TRBJ2-7	ASSYLPGLAENYEQY
.	TRBV12-3/TRBV12-4	TRBJ1-1	ASSQGRENTEAF
TRBD1	TRBV9	TRBJ2-6	ASSGYRGSSSSGANVLT
TRBD2	TRBV27	TRBJ2-7	ASKSSGIAYEQY
.	TRBV28	TRBJ2-5	ASGGRTRTQETQY
.	TRBV24-1	TRBJ2-3	ATSVEGANPDTQY
.	TRBV7-8	TRBJ2-5	ASSLDRRGETQY
TRBD2	TRBV4-2	TRBJ2-4	ASSQGARTSGKNIQY
.	TRBV20-1	TRBJ2-1	SAREPSIPEQF
.	TRBV9	TRBJ1-1	ASSDTPWGGNTEAF
TRBD2	TRBV14	TRBJ2-1	ASSQGRRARETSSYNEQF
.	TRBV12-3/TRBV12-4	TRBJ2-1	ASFRPDLNEQF
.	TRBV5-1	TRBJ2-3	ASSLEGYPDTQY
.	TRBV4-3	TRBJ2-7	ASSQDIPDEQY
.	TRBV12-3/TRBV12-4	TRBJ2-7	ASSADSSRAYEQY
TRBD2	TRBV4-2	TRBJ2-7	ASSQTPTSGRALEQY
TRBD1	TRBV20-1	TRBJ1-6	SARGRGLESPLH
.	TRBV5-1	TRBJ2-5	ASSLGQAYLQETQY
.	TRBV6-5	TRBJ2-7	ASSPPRTNEQY
.	TRBV20-1	TRBJ2-3	SATTSSPTDTQY
TRBD2	TRBV5-1	TRBJ2-5	ASSPGGLAWTWETQY
.	TRBV6-1	TRBJ2-7	ASSVAGAYEQY
.	TRBV9	TRBJ1-5	ASSPDGYSNQPQH
TRBD2	TRBV6-5	TRBJ2-7	ASGSAGGIYEQY
.	TRBV11-2	TRBJ1-5	TSSLDFELTAAQPQH
.	TRBV29-1	TRBJ2-7	SVGGFLDEQY
.	TRBV5-1	TRBJ2-3	ASSSHGDTQY
.	TRBV11-2	TRBJ2-7	ASSQFGGVSYEQY
TRBD1	TRBV7-2	TRBJ1-1	ASSYRTGLTEAF
.	TRBV12-3/TRBV12-4	TRBJ2-4	ASSTGDLRGY
TRBD1	TRBV6-2/TRBV6-3	TRBJ2-1	ASRETGGRGEQF
.	TRBV7-8	TRBJ2-1	ASSLKGGPQTSYNEQF
.	TRBV28	TRBJ2-5	ASNPYTGAWQETQY
TRBD1	TRBV29-1	TRBJ2-3	SVEGTGGFLPDTQY
.	TRBV5-1	TRBJ2-7	ASSLAGLPRLDEQY
.	TRBV28	TRBJ2-7	ASSLAGTRNDQY
TRBD2	TRBV6-5	TRBJ2-1	ASSRVTSGPHNEQF
.	TRBV20-1	TRBJ2-7	SASTGRTYEQY
TRBD2	TRBV20-1	TRBJ2-5	SASSIAGRRETQY
.	TRBV29-1	TRBJ2-3	SVEQGMGDTQY
.	TRBV12-3/TRBV12-4	TRBJ1-2	ASSLLSGSYGHT
TRBD2	TRBV7-2	TRBJ2-7	ASSRTSGRLISYEQY
TRBD1	TRBV11-2	.	ASSLDRAGGYEQY
.	TRBV27	TRBJ2-1	ASSPTLGMGAQEEQF
TRBD2	TRBV10-3	TRBJ2-1	AISHPGLAGGPDEQF
.	TRBV7-2	.	ASSRREVIRGSYEQY
TRBD2	TRBV27	TRBJ2-3	ACSSLLAGGSDTQY
TRBD2	TRBV12-3/TRBV12-4	TRBJ2-1	ASSRGLAVADEQF
TRBD1	TRBV5-1	TRBJ2-1	ASSSLTRTDRAEQF
.	TRBV7-2	TRBJ1-2	ASSARRAGGYGYT
.	TRBV12-3/TRBV12-4	TRBJ1-6	ATTQEWSTPLH
TRBD1	TRBV12-3/TRBV12-4	TRBJ1-1	ASSLYGQGGTEAF
TRBD1	TRBV20-1	TRBJ2-7	SARETGEYPYEQY
TRBD2	TRBV20-1	TRBJ2-7	SARLTTSGHSYEQY
TRBD2	TRBV9	TRBJ2-1	ASSADGRTVEQF
TRBD2	TRBV29-1	TRBJ2-7	SVEDHRSGSDSSYEQY
.	TRBV15	TRBJ2-1	ATRTLQVDEQF
.	TRBV4-1	TRBJ2-3	ASSQGPVGADTQY
TRBD2	TRBV20-1	TRBJ2-7	SAIAGSSYEQY